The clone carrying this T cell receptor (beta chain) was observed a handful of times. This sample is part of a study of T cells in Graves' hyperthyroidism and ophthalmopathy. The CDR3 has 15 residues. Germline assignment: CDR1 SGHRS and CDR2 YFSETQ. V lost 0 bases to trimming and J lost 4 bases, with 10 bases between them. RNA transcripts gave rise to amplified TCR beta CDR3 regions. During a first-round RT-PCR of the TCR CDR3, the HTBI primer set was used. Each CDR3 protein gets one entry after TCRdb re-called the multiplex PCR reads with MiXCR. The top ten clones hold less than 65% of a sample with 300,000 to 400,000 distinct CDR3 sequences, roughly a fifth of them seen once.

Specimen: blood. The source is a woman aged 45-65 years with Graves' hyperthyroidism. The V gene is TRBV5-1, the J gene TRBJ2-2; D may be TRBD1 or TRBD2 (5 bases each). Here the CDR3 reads CASSLERGATGELFF. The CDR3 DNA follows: TGCGCCAGCAGCTTGGAAAGGGGAGCCACCGGGGAGCTGTTTTTT.